This paragraph reports one TCR beta chain. The data were produced by immunoSEQ multiplex PCR, yet TCRdb's version contains in-frame clones alone and is incomplete. The sample comprises approximately 340,000 clones, 60% to 80% of which are singletons, and about 5.9% rests with the top ten. The data originate from a study of cytotoxic CD8 clonotypes in ibrutinib-treated CLL. The V end was cut by 0 bases, the J end by 4 bases, with 15 bases between. Germline V lookup: CDR1 SQVTM, CDR2 ANQGSEA. The CDR3 is 15 residues long. Sequencing was performed on PBMCs, taken after 36 months of ibrutinib treatment. The chain carries TRBV29-1 and TRBJ1-2, with TRBD1 as a possible D gene (5 bases). This TCR was recovered from a human donor with chronic lymphocytic leukemia. CDR3 in amino acids: CSVEEGVTAIYGYTF. CDR3 DNA: TGCAGCGTTGAAGAGGGGGTTACAGCCATCTATGGCTACACCTTC.